This T cell receptor (beta chain) was sequenced for a study of CD8+CD57+ T cells in acquired aplastic anemia. Background on the study: The DNA of sorted CD4+ and CD8+ cells averaged about 3 ug. Overall study findings and caveats: Between patients and controls, some 31 CD8+ CDR3 sequences were found in common. CD8+ Simpson's diversity showed no significant patient-control difference.

With regard to this clonotype: Its specificity is unknown.

This CDR3 spans 13 amino acids. The germline gives CDR1 KGHDR, CDR2 SFDVKD. Trimming cost V 6 bases and J 1 base, with 9 bases left between them. TCR beta VDJ and CDR3 profiling used genomic DNA as template. TCRdb reprocessed the reads with MiXCR, giving one entry per CDR3 protein. The repertoire holds under 350,000 distinct CDR3 sequences, with 56% as singletons. Those patients picked for sequencing had displayed CD8+CD57+ cell expansion on flow cytometry. This chain uses TRBV24-1 with TRBJ2-7; D is undetermined. Sample: sorted CD4+, CD8+, or CD8+CD57+ T cells (not recorded which) from PBMCs. The TCR originated in a human donor with aplastic anemia. CDR3 region: CATSTVGSYEQYF. CDR3 coding DNA: TGTGCCACCAGTACGGTGGGATCCTACGAGCAGTACTTC.